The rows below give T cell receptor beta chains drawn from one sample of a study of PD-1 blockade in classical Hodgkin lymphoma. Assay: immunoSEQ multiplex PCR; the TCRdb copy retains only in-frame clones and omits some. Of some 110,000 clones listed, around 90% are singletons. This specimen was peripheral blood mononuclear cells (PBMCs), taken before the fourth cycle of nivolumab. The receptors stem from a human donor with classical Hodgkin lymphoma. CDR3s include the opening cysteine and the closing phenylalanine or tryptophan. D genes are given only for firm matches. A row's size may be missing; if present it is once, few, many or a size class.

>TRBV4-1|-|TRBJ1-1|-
TGCGCCAGCAGCCAATGGATCCTGAACACTGAAGCTTTCTTT
CASSQWILNTEAFF
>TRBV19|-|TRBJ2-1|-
TGTGCCAGTAGTATAGAGGGGTCAGTCACTACGAAGTACAATGAGCAGTTCTTC
CASSIEGSVTTKYNEQFF
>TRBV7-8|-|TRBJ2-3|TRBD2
TGTGCCAGCAGCCCAGGACTAGCGCCAGATACGCAGTATTTT
CASSPGLAPDTQYF
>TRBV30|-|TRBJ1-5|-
TGTGCCTGGAGTAGAGGGTCCAATCAGCCCCAGCATTTT
CAWSRGSNQPQHF
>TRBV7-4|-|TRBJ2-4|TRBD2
TGTGCCAGCAGCTTAGGGGGACTAGCGGGAGGTAAAAACATTCAGTACTTC
CASSLGGLAGGKNIQYF
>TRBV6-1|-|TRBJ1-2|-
TGTGCCAGCAGTGAAGGGGGACCCAACTATGGCTACACCTTC
CASSEGGPNYGYTF
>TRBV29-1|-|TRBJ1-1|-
TGCAGCTTCGGACAGTTGAACACTGAAGCTTTCTTT
CSFGQLNTEAFF
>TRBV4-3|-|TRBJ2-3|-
TGCGCCAGCAGCCAAGGGTGGGGGCCAGATACGCAGTATTTT
CASSQGWGPDTQYF
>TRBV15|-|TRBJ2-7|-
TGTGCCACCAGCAGAGATGCAGACGAGCAGTACTTC
CATSRDADEQYF
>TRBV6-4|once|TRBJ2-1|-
TGTGCCAGCAGCCCCCAGCTAGGACAAAACAATGAGCAGTTCTTC
CASSPQLGQNNEQFF
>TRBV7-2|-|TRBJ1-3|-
TGTGCCAGCAGCCCCCAGTGGCAAACTGGAAACACCATATATTTT
CASSPQWQTGNTIYF
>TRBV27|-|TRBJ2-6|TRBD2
TGTGCCAGCAGTCCCGGACTAGCGGGCCTTCTGAGGGGGGCCAACGTCCTGACTTTC
CASSPGLAGLLRGANVLTF
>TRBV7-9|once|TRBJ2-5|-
TGTGCCAGCAGCTTAGGGGCCTACGCTGAGACCCAGTACTTC
CASSLGAYAETQYF
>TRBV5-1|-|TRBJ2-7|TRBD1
TGCGCCAGCAGCTCGCAACCGGGACAGGGCCACTACGAGCAGTACTTC
CASSSQPGQGHYEQYF
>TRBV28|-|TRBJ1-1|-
TGTGCCAGCAGTAACCTGCAGCGCAAAGACACTGAAGCTTTCTTT
CASSNLQRKDTEAFF
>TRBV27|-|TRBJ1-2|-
TGTGCCAGCAGTTTAAGTACTAACTATGGCTACACCTTC
CASSLSTNYGYTF
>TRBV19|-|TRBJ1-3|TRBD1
TGTGCCAGTAGTAGATCCGGGACAGGCGAATTTGGAAACACCATATATTTT
CASSRSGTGEFGNTIYF
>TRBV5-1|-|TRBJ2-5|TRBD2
TGCGCCAGCAGCCCGGGACTAGCGGGAGGGCGTGAGCAAGAGACCCAGTACTTC
CASSPGLAGGREQETQYF
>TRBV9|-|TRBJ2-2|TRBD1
TGTGCCAGCGGACCGGGACAGAGGAACACCGGGGAGCTGTTTTTT
CASGPGQRNTGELFF
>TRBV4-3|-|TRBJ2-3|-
TGCGCCAGCAGCCAAGTAGATCAAGATACGCAGTATTTT
CASSQVDQDTQYF
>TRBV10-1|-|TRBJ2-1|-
TGCGCCAGCTCTAGGGACTGGAGCTCCTACAATGAGCAGTTCTTC
CASSRDWSSYNEQFF
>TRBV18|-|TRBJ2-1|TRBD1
TGTGCCAGCTCGCTACAGGGGGCATCCTACAATGAGCAGTTCTTC
CASSLQGASYNEQFF
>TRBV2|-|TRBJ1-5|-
TGTGCCAGCAGTGGGGTACAGGGAAAGGCAGCCCAGCATTTT
CASSGVQGKAAQHF
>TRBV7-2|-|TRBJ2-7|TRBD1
TGTGCCAGCAGCCCCGGGACAGGAGTCGTTTCGGGCTACGAGCAGTACTTC
CASSPGTGVVSGYEQYF
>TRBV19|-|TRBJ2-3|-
TGTGCCAGTAGTATACACACAGATACGCAGTATTTT
CASSIHTDTQYF